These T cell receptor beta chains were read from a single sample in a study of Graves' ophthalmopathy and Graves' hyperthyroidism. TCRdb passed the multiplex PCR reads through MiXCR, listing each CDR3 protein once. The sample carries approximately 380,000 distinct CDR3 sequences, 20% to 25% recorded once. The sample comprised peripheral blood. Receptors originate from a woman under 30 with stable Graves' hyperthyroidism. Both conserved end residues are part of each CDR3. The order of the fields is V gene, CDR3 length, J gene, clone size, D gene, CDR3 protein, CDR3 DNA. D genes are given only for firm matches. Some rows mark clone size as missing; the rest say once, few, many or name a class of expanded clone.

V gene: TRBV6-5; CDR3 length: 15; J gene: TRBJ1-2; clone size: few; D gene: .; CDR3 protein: CASRLPRIGSYGYTF; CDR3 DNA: TGTGCCAGCAGACTACCGAGGATAGGGAGTTATGGTTACACCTTC
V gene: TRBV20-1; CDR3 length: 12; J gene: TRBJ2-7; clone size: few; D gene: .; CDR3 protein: CSAGTKTGLEYF; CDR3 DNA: TGCAGTGCTGGTACTAAGACGGGACTGGAGTACTTC
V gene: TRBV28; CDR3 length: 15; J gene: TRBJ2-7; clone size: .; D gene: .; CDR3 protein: CASSTPSDISYEQYF; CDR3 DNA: TGTGCCAGCAGTACCCCCTCCGACATTTCCTACGAGCAGTACTTC
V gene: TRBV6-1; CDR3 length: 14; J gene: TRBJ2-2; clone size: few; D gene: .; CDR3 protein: CASRAGTDTGELFF; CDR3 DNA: TGTGCCAGCAGGGCCGGGACGGACACCGGGGAGCTGTTTTTT
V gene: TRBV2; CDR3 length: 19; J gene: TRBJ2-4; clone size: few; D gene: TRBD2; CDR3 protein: CASRPIHLLAEIAKNIKYF; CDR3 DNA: TGTGCCAGCAGGCCGATCCATCTACTAGCGGAGATAGCCAAAAACATTAAGTACTTC
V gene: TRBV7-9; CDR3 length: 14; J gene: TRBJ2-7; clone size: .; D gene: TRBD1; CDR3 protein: CASSYRGISYEQYF; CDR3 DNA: TGTGCCAGCAGCTACAGGGGAATATCCTACGAGCAGTACTTC
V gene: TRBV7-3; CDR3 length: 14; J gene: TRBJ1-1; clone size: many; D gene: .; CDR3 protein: CASSLTGGAAEAFF; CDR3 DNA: TGTGCCAGCAGCTTAACGGGGGGCGCGGCTGAAGCTTTCTTT
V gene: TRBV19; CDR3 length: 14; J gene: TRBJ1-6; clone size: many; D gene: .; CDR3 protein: CASSETENGSPLHF; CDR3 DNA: TGTGCCAGTAGCGAGACCGAAAATGGGTCACCCCTCCACTTT
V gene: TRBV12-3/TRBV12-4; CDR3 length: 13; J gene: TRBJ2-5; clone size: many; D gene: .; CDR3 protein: CASSQIRRETQYF; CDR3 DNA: TGTGCCAGCAGTCAAATACGTCGAGAGACCCAGTACTTC
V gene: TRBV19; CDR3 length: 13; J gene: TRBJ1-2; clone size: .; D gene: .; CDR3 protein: CATNPGGAYGYTF; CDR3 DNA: TGTGCCACCAACCCTGGGGGGGCATATGGCTACACCTTC
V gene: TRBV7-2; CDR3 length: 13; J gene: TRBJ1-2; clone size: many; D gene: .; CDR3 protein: CASSPRPSYGYTF; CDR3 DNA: TGTGCCAGCAGCCCCAGACCCAGCTATGGCTACACCTTC
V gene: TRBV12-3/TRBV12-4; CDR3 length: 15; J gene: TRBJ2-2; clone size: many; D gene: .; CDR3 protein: CASRGGREGTGELFF; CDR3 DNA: TGTGCCAGCAGGGGGGGCAGGGAAGGAACCGGGGAGCTGTTTTTT
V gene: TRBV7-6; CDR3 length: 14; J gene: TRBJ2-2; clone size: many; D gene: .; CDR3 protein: CASSLAIGSGELFF; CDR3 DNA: TGTGCCAGCAGCTTGGCGATTGGGTCCGGGGAGCTGTTTTTT
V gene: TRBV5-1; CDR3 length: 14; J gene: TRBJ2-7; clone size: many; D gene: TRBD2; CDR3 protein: CASSSTSGMTEQYF; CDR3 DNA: TGCGCCAGCAGCTCGACTAGCGGGATGACCGAGCAGTACTTC
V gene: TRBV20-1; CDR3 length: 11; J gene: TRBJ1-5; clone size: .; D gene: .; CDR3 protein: CSATSGQPQHF; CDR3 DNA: TGCAGTGCCACCTCGGGGCAGCCCCAGCATTTT
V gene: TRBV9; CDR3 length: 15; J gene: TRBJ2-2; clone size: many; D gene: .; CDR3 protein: CASSNKRAAVGELFF; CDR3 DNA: TGTGCCAGCAGCAATAAGCGGGCGGCGGTCGGGGAGCTGTTTTTT
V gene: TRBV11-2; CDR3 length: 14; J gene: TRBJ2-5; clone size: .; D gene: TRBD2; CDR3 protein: CASSLSGGWETQYF; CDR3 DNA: TGTGCCAGCAGCTTATCGGGAGGGTGGGAGACCCAGTACTTC
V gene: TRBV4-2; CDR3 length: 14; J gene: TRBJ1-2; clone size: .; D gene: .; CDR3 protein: CASSVGLALGGYTF; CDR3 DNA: TGTGCCAGCAGCGTGGGACTCGCCCTGGGAGGCTACACCTTC
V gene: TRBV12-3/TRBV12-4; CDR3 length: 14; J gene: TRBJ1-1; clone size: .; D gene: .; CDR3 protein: CASKPRGGMTEAFF; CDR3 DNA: TGTGCCAGCAAACCTAGAGGGGGGATGACTGAAGCTTTCTTT
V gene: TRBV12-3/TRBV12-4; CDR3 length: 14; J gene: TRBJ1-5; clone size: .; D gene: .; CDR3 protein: CATTQGLGNQPQHF; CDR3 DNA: TGTGCCACCACACAGGGCCTTGGAAATCAGCCCCAGCATTTT
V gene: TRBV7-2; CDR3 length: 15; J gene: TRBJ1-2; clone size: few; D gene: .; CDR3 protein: CASSSYRERAYGYTF; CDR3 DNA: TGTGCCAGCAGCTCCTACAGGGAAAGGGCGTATGGCTACACCTTC
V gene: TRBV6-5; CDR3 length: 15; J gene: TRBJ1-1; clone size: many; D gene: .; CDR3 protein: CASSSLGGARGEAFF; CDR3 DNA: TGTGCCAGCAGTAGCCTCGGGGGGGCGAGGGGTGAAGCTTTCTTT
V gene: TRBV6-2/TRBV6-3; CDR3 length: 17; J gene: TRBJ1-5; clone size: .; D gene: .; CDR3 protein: CATVGGGHSGSNQPQHF; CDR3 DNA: TGTGCCACCGTAGGTGGGGGTCATAGTGGTAGCAATCAGCCCCAGCATTTT
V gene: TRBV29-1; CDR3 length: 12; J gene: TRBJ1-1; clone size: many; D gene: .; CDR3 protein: CSVLQGSTEAFF; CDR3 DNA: TGCAGCGTGTTGCAGGGGTCCACTGAAGCTTTCTTT
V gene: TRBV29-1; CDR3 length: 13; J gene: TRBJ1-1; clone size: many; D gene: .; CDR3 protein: CSGGRDGSTEAFF; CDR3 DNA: TGCAGCGGGGGGAGGGATGGAAGCACTGAAGCTTTCTTT
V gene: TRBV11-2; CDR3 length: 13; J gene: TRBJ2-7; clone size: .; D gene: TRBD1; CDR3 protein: CASSSGQAHEQYF; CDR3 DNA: TGTGCCAGCAGCTCAGGACAGGCCCACGAGCAGTACTTC
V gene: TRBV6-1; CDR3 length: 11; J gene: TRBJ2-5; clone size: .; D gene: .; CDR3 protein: CASGREETQCF; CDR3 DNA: TGTGCCAGCGGCAGGGAAGAGACCCAGTGCTTC
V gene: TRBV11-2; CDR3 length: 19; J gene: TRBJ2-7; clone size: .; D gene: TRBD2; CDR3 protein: CASSLGTGLAGGSTYEQYF; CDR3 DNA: TGTGCCAGCAGCTTAGGCACGGGACTAGCGGGAGGGTCGACCTACGAGCAGTACTTC
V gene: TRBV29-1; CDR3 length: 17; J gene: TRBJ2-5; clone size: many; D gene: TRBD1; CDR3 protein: CSVARTGVSLRRETQYF; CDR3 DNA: TGCAGCGTTGCTAGGACAGGGGTTTCCCTCCGGCGAGAGACCCAGTACTTC
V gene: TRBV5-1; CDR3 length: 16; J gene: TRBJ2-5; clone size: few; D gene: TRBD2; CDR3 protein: CASSKNLAGGQETKYF; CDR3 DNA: TGCGCCAGCAGCAAAAACCTAGCGGGAGGGCAAGAGACCAAGTACTTC
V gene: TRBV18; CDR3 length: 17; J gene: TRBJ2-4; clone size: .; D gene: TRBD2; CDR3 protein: CASSPKAGGPPKNIQYF; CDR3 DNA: TGTGCCAGCTCACCAAAGGCGGGAGGGCCTCCCAAAAACATTCAGTACTTC
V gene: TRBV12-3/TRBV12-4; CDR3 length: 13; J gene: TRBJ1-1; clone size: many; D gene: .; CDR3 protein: CASKSVQDTEAFF; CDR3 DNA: TGTGCCAGCAAATCAGTCCAGGACACTGAAGCTTTCTTT
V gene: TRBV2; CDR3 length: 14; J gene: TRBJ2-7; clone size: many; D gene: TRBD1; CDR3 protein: CASRALGQGSEQYF; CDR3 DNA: TGTGCCAGCAGGGCCTTGGGACAGGGGAGCGAGCAGTACTTC
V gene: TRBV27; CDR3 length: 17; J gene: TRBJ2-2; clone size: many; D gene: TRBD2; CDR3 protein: CASSRTSGTSNTGELFF; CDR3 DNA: TGTGCCAGCAGTCGGACTAGCGGGACCTCGAACACCGGGGAGCTGTTTTTT
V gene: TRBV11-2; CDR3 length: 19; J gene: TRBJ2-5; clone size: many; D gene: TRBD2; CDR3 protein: CASSAQPGTSGRAKKTQYF; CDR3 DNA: TGTGCCAGCAGCGCCCAACCCGGGACTAGCGGGAGGGCCAAGAAGACCCAGTACTTC
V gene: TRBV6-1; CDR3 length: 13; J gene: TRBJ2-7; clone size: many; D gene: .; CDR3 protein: CASSEVSGVEQYF; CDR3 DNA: TGTGCCAGCAGTGAAGTCTCAGGGGTCGAGCAGTACTTC
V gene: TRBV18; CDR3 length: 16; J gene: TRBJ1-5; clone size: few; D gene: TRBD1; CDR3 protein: CASSRGTGGFSQPQHF; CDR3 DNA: TGTGCCAGCTCACGTGGGACAGGGGGGTTCAGTCAGCCCCAGCATTTT
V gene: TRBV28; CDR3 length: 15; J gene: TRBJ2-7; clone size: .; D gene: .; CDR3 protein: CASRSAPRGSYEQYF; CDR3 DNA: TGTGCCAGCCGTTCGGCTCCTAGAGGGAGCTACGAGCAGTACTTC
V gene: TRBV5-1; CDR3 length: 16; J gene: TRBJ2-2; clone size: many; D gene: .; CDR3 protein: CASSLDVGGNTGELFF; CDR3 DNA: TGCGCCAGCAGCTTGGATGTGGGAGGGAACACCGGGGAGCTGTTTTTT